These 3 T cell receptor beta chains were sequenced from one sample in a study of T cell responses to AZD1222 COVID-19 vaccine. Generated by immunoSEQ multiplex PCR, the TCRdb table keeps only in-frame clones and is missing some. The data contain roughly 180,000 clones, more than 85% of them singletons. The material sequenced was peripheral blood, taken 28 days after the second AZD1222 dose. The receptor source for this set is an adult who received the AZD1222 COVID-19 vaccine.

Only one count was recorded for this clone. This chain connects TRBV30 to TRBJ1-3; D ambiguous. This CDR3 spans 13 amino acids. From germline, CDR1 is GTSNPN and CDR2 SVGIG (reference sequence). V lost 3 bases and J lost 0, with 6 bases in between. The CDR3 nucleotides read TGTGCCTGGAGGGCCCTCTCTGGAAACACCATATATTTT. It is translated as CAWRALSGNTIYF.

This chain links TRBV6-1 with TRBJ1-2, with a possible D match to TRBD1 (6 bases). Trimming pared 2 bases from V and 1 base from J, leaving 17 bases between. Germline values: CDR1 MNHNS, CDR2 SASEGT. The CDR3 extends over 17 amino acids. The CDR3 is CASSESRWRGGNYGYTF. For the CDR3, the DNA is TGTGCCAGCAGTGAATCCCGATGGAGGGGGGGTAACTATGGCTACACCTTC.

This clone was counted once. This chain joins TRBV27 and TRBJ1-4, with 8 bases identical to TRBD1. CDR3 length: 15 amino acids. V trimming: 6 bases; J trimming: 3 bases; junction bases outside the gene matches: 6. CDR1 is MNHEY, CDR2 SMNVEV, per germline (reference sequence). The CDR3 is CASSPGGSPNEKLFF. The CDR3 bases are TGTGCCAGCAGCCCAGGGGGCTCTCCTAATGAAAAACTGTTTTTT.